A single sample gave rise to the 22 T cell receptor beta chains below, sequenced in a study of shared clonotypes between healthy human individuals. Only in-frame clones appear in the TCRdb table, and some are missing; sequencing was by immunoSEQ multiplex PCR. The sample consists of around 1.6 million clones, roughly 98% of them appearing once. The sample taken for sequencing was naive CD4+ T cells sorted from blood. The subset is: CD45RA+ positively selected. The receptors originated from a man under 40 in good health.

The count of this clone is one. The genes are TRBV5-1 and TRBJ1-2; D is undetermined. V gave up 6 bases and J gave up 4 bases, with 16 bases separating them. Germline CDR1 and CDR2: SGHRS and YFSETQ. There are 14 residues in the CDR3. The CDR3 is CASTLNGVGYGYTF. CDR3 sequence (DNA): TGCGCCAGCACCCTAAATGGCGTAGGCTATGGCTACACCTTC.

This chain uses TRBV7-8 with TRBJ1-2; D possibly corresponds to TRBD1 (6 bases). Deletions cut 4 bases from V and 4 bases from J, with 16 bases between. The CDR3 contains 15 residues. Germline V lookup: CDR1 SGHVS, CDR2 FQNEAQ. The CDR3, as DNA: TGTGCCAGCAGCTCCCGGCCAGGGGCCACCTATGGCTACACCTTC. Translating gives CASSSRPGATYGYTF.

J is TRBJ2-7 and V is TRBV19; no clear D. V lost 6 bases and J 1 base, leaving 10 bases between the germline ends. This CDR3 is 13 amino acids long. The germline V gene has CDR1 LNHDA and CDR2 SQIVND (reference sequence). This chain's CDR3 is CASRMGSSYEQYF. CDR3 coding DNA: TGTGCCAGTAGAATGGGCAGTTCCTACGAGCAGTACTTC.

This chain joins TRBV19 and TRBJ1-2, with D hard to call. The CDR3 is made up of 15 amino acids. Germline values: CDR1 LNHDA, CDR2 SQIVND (reference sequence). The ends were cut back, 7 bases at V and 5 bases at J, with 20 bases in the middle. The CDR3 region is CASTGRRRLGYGYTF. CDR3 coding DNA: TGTGCCAGTACAGGACGGAGAAGGTTGGGTTATGGCTACACCTTC. The whole variable domain, remainder taken from reference TRBV19 and TRBJ1-2, is DGGITQSPKYLFRKEGQNVTLSCEQNLNHDAMYWYRQDPGQGLRLIYYSQIVNDFQKGDIAEGYSVSREKKESFPLTVTSAQKNPTAFYLCASTGRRRLGYGYTFGSGTRLTVV.

The chain couples TRBV4-1 to TRBJ2-1; the match to TRBD2 covers 10 bases. Per the germline V gene, CDR1 is MGHRA and CDR2 is YSYEKL. With V trimmed by 6 bases and J by 6 bases, 8 bases remained unmatched. The CDR3 is 15 residues long. The CDR3 bases are TGCGCCAGCAGACGCCTAGCGGGAGTAGGCAATGAGCAGTTCTTC. Protein: CASRRLAGVGNEQFF.

The V call is TRBV18, the J call TRBJ2-7, with D perhaps TRBD1 or TRBD2 (5 bases each). The V gene lost 2 bases and the J gene lost 10 bases, with 15 bases spanning the gap. The CDR3 contains 13 residues. The germline CDR1 and CDR2 sequences are KGHSH and LQKENI. In DNA, the CDR3 is TGTGCCAGCTCACCAGGGACGTCTCTCCCCCAGTACTTC. Protein: CASSPGTSLPQYF.

V usage is TRBV6-5 and J usage is TRBJ1-4; D is ambiguous. CDR1 is MNHEY and CDR2 is SVGAGI in the germline V gene. Trimming left V 2 bases short and J 8 bases short, with 9 bases between. CDR3 length equals 13 residues. The CDR3 region is CASSYGISEKLFF. The CDR3 DNA is TGTGCCAGCAGTTACGGCATATCGGAAAAACTGTTTTTT.

The chain has TRBV6-1 and TRBJ2-1; 7 nucleotides match TRBD1. The CDR3 runs to 13 residues. After removal of 7 bases from V and 7 bases from J, the junction contained 7 bases not matched to a gene. Looked up from germline, CDR1 is MNHNS and CDR2 is SASEGT. CDR3 bases: TGTGCCAGCATTCGGACAGGCCTTAATGAGCAGTTCTTC. Translating it yields CASIRTGLNEQFF.

The J gene is TRBJ2-5, the V gene TRBV7-2; no reliable D call. V lost 1 base and J 5 bases, leaving 11 bases between the germline ends. CDR3 length: 14 amino acids. CDR1 and CDR2 (germline): SGHTA, FQGNSA. For the CDR3, the DNA is TGTGCCAGCAGCTTAGGCAGGTCCGGGGAGACCCAGTACTTC. It translates to CASSLGRSGETQYF. The complete variable domain, with remaining parts taken from reference TRBV7-2 and TRBJ2-5, reads GAGVSQSPSNKVTEKGKDVELRCDPISGHTALYWYRQSLGQGLEFLIYFQGNSAPDKSGLPSDRFSAERTGGSVSTLTIQRTQQEDSAVYLCASSLGRSGETQYFGPGTRLLVL.

This clone has a single count. The chain employs TRBV2 and TRBJ2-1, with D unresolved. From germline, CDR1 is SNHLY and CDR2 FYNNEI. Trimming removed 6 bases at V and 4 bases at J, with 10 bases between. The length of the CDR3 is 13 residues. The CDR3 reads CASRGPVYNEQFF. The CDR3 bases are TGTGCCAGCAGAGGGCCAGTTTACAATGAGCAGTTCTTC.

The J gene is TRBJ1-4, the V gene TRBV2; D remains unclear. Trimming shortened V by 8 bases and J by 8 bases, and 18 bases separated the two germline ends. The germline V gene encodes CDR1 SNHLY and CDR2 FYNNEI. The CDR3 is 14 residues long. The CDR3 DNA reads as TGTGCCAGCGGTAAACAGCCTCTCGTGGAAAAACTGTTTTTT. Amino acid sequence: CASGKQPLVEKLFF.

CDR3 bases: TGCAGCGTTTCAGACAGGGGGCTATCTGAAGCTTTCTTT. It yields the protein CSVSDRGLSEAFF. This chain connects TRBV29-1 to TRBJ1-1, with 10 bases lining up with TRBD1. CDR3 size: 13 residues. V lost 5 bases and J lost 6; bases outside the gene matches: 6. CDR1 and CDR2 from the germline V gene are SQVTM and ANQGSEA.

V is TRBV10-3 and J is TRBJ2-3; the match to TRBD1 covers 10 bases. V shed 4 bases and J 0 bases; nucleotides not matched to a gene: 16. The CDR3 has 20 residues. From germline, CDR1 is ENHRY and CDR2 SYGVKD. CDR3 nucleotides: TGTGCCATCAGTGGACAGGGGGCCGTGCGGGCCGGGTCTAGCACAGATACGCAGTATTTT. This encodes CAISGQGAVRAGSSTDTQYF.

V and J are TRBV28 and TRBJ2-1, with no clear D. The CDR3 is 13 amino acids. V was trimmed by 4 bases and J by 0 bases, leaving 4 bases between them. CDR1 MDHEN and CDR2 SYDVKM come from the germline V gene. The CDR3 nucleotides are TGTGCCAGCAGTTGGAGCTCCTACAATGAGCAGTTCTTC. This sequence encodes CASSWSSYNEQFF.

The chain couples TRBV18 to TRBJ1-4; D remains ambiguous. Germline CDR1 KGHSH, CDR2 LQKENI. This CDR3 spans 16 amino acids. V was shortened by 1 base and J by 4 bases, with 13 bases between the two germline ends. The CDR3 DNA reads as TGTGCCAGCTCACCACTCCCCCGGGCGGATAATGAAAAACTGTTTTTT. It codes for CASSPLPRADNEKLFF.

With regard to this clone: Germline and junction disagree at one end, which may indicate a read error. The gene calls are TRBV7-7 and TRBJ2-1; D possibly corresponds to TRBD2 (6 bases). Germline CDR1 and CDR2: SSHAT and FNYEAQ (reference sequence). This CDR3 is built from 14 residues. The CDR3 loop reads CASSPTRDSNEQFF. Here the CDR3 DNA reads TGTGCTAGCAGCCCGACCCGGGACTCCAATGAGCAGTTCTTC.

This chain connects TRBV29-1 to TRBJ2-1; D uncertain. V dropped 6 bases and J dropped 1 base, with 19 bases sitting between them. Germline assignment: CDR1 SQVTM and CDR2 ANQGSEA. This CDR3 has 16 amino acids. CDR3 DNA sequence: TGCAGCGTAGATCCTTTCGGACCCACGTCCTACAATGAGCAGTTCTTC. Translated: CSVDPFGPTSYNEQFF.

The J gene is TRBJ2-3, the V gene TRBV30, with 9 positions matching TRBD2. This CDR3 is 15 amino acids long. Germline CDR1 is GTSNPN and CDR2 is SVGIG (reference sequence). With V trimmed by 5 bases and J by 2 bases, 8 bases remained unmatched. The CDR3 spells CAWARLAGLTDTQYF. CDR3 coding DNA: TGTGCCTGGGCTCGCCTAGCGGGGCTCACAGATACGCAGTATTTT.

This clone was counted a single time. The V gene is TRBV28, the J gene TRBJ1-5; D is ambiguous. Trimming took off 6 bases at V and 7 bases at J, with 10 bases between the two ends. Per germline, CDR1 MDHEN and CDR2 SYDVKM. The CDR3 covers 12 residues. CDR3 sequence: CASSVPGQPQHF. In DNA form, the CDR3 reads TGTGCCAGCAGCGTCCCGGGCCAGCCCCAGCATTTT.

V gene TRBV28 combines with J gene TRBJ1-1, with 7 bases matching TRBD1. V shed 7 bases, J shed 1 base, and the junction held 9 bases outside the gene matches. This CDR3 comprises 15 residues. Germline loops: CDR1 MDHEN, CDR2 SYDVKM. In nucleotides, the CDR3 is TGTGCCAGCACCAACATGGACAGGCGGAACACTGAAGCTTTCTTT. Translated, it gives CASTNMDRRNTEAFF.

V usage is TRBV25-1 and J usage is TRBJ2-4; D call uncertain. Germline V gene lookup returns CDR1 MGHDK and CDR2 SYGVNS. Trimming left V 2 bases short and J 6 bases short, with 5 bases between. The CDR3 totals 12 residues. As DNA, the CDR3 is TGTGCCAGCAGTGAACTAGGAAACATTCAGTACTTC. Protein sequence: CASSELGNIQYF.

The chain couples TRBV14 to TRBJ2-2, with D possibly TRBD2 on 5 matching bases. The CDR3 sequence is 16 residues long. V lost 1 base, J lost 4 bases, and 13 bases lay in between. Looked up from germline, CDR1 is SGHDN and CDR2 is FVKESK. For the CDR3, the DNA is TGTGCCAGCAGCCAAGGTCCTAGCTCGGGCACCGGGGAGCTGTTTTTT. It encodes CASSQGPSSGTGELFF.